The clone carrying this T cell receptor (beta chain) was seen repeatedly, ten times or more. With the read ending 3 residues before the CDR3 end, the germline J gene is used to fill in that end. Patients and controls were mostly of Caucasian heritage. The data belong to a study of T cell clonality in common variable immunodeficiency. Repertoires were generated with immunoSEQ multiplex PCR, while TCRdb's copy carries only in-frame clones and drops some. The sample includes tens of thousands of clones, none of them occurring once. The CDR3 totals 14 residues. Germline CDR1 is SGHTA and CDR2 is FQGNSA. The germline V and J ends were trimmed by 0 bases and 4 bases, with 9 bases remaining between them.

The sample was peripheral blood mononuclear cells. The chain has TRBV7-2 and TRBJ1-2; TRBD1 might be the D (5 bases). This sequence originates from a person aged 18 to 75 in good health. CDR3 amino acids: CASSLAKGFYGYTF. CDR3 DNA (partial): TGTGCCAGCAGCTTAGCGAAGGGGTTCTATGGC.